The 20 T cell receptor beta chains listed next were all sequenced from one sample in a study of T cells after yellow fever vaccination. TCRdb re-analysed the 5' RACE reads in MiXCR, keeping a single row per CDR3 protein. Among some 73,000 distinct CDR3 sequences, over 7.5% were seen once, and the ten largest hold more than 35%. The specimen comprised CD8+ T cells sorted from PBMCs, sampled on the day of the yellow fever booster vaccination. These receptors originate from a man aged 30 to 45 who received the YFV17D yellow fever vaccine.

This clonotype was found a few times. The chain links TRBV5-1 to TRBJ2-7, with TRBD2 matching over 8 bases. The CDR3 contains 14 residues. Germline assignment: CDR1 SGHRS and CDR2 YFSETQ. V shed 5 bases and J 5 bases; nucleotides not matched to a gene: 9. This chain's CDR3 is CASSETGGPDEQYF. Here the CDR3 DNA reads TGCGCCAGCAGTGAAACGGGAGGGCCGGACGAGCAGTACTTC.

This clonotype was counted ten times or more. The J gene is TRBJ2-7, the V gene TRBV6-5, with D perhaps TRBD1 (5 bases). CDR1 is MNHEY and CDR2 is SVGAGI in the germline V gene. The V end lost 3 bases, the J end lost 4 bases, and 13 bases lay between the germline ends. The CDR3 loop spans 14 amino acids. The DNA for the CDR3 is TGTGCCAGCAGTTATCTAGGACAACCTTACGAGCAGTACTTC. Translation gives CASSYLGQPYEQYF.

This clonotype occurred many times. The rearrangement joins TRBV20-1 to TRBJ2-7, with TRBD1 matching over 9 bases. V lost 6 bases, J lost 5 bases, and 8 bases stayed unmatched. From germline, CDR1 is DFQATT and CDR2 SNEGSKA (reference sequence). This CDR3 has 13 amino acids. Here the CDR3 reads CSAAWDRDHEQYF. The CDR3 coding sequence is TGCAGTGCGGCTTGGGACAGGGACCACGAGCAGTACTTC.

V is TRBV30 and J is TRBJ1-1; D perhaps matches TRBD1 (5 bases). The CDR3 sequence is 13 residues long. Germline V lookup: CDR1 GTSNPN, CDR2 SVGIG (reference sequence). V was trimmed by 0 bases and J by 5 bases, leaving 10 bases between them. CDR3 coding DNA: TGTGCCTGGAGTGTCACTGGGGGTACTGAAGCTTTCTTT. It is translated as CAWSVTGGTEAFF.

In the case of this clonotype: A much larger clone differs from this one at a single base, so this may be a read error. CDR3: CDSSLTSGTAYEQYF. In DNA form, the CDR3 reads TGTGACAGCAGCCTTACTAGCGGAACTGCCTACGAGCAGTACTTC. This chain links TRBV6-5 with TRBJ2-7, with 8 bases that match TRBD2. The germline V gene has CDR1 MNHEY and CDR2 SVGAGI. This CDR3 spans 15 amino acids.

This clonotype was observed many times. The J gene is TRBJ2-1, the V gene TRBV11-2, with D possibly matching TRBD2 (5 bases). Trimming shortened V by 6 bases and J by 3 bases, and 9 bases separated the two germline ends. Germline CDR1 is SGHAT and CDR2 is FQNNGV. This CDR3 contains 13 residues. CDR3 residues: CASRVSDYNEQFF. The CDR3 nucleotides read TGTGCCAGCAGAGTTAGCGACTACAATGAGCAGTTCTTC. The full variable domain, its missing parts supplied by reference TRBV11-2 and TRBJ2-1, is EAGVAQSPRYKIIEKRQSVAFWCNPISGHATLYWYQQILGQGPKLLIQFQNNGVVDDSQLPKDRFSAERLKGVDSTLKIQPAKLEDSAVYLCASRVSDYNEQFFGPGTRLTVL.

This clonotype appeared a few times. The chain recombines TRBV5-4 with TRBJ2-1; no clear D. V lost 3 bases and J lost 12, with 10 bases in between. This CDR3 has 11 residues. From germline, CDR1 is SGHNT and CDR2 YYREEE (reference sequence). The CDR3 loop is CASSSPERQFF. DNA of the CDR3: TGTGCCAGCAGCTCACCGGAAAGGCAGTTCTTC. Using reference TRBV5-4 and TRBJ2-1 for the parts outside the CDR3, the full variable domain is ETGVTQSPTHLIKTRGQQVTLRCSSQSGHNTVSWYQQALGQGPQFIFQYYREEENGRGNFPPRFSGLQFPNYSSELNVNALELDDSALYLCASSSPERQFFGPGTRLTVL.

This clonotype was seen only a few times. The CDR3 coding sequence is TGCGCCAGCGGCCAAGAGGGGAGGCCATACGAGCAGTACTTC. The encoded protein is CASGQEGRPYEQYF. The rearrangement joins TRBV5-1 to TRBJ2-7, with D possibly TRBD2 on 6 matching bases. CDR3 size: 14 residues. The germline V gene has CDR1 SGHRS and CDR2 YFSETQ. V was pared by 7 bases and J by 4 bases, with 18 bases between.

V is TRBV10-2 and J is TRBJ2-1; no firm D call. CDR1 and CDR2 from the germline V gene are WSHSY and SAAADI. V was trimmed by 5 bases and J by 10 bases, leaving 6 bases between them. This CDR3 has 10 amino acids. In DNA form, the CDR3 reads TGCGCCAGCAGTATAGGGGAGCAGTTCTTC. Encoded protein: CASSIGEQFF.

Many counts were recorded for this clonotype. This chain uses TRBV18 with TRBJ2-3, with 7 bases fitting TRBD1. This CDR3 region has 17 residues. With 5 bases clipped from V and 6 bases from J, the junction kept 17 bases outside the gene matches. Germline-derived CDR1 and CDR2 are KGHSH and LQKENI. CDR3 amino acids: CASSSTPKQGFLDTQYF. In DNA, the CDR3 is TGTGCCAGCTCATCCACACCGAAACAGGGGTTTTTGGATACGCAGTATTTT.

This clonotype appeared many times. The CDR3 spells CAISEGAAYEQYF. The CDR3 DNA sequence: TGTGCCATCAGTGAAGGGGCCGCCTACGAGCAGTACTTC. The chain is built from TRBV10-3 and TRBJ2-7, with D possibly TRBD1 on 5 matching bases. Germline values: CDR1 ENHRY, CDR2 SYGVKD. This CDR3 has 13 residues. Trimming pared 3 bases from V and 2 bases from J, leaving 8 bases between.

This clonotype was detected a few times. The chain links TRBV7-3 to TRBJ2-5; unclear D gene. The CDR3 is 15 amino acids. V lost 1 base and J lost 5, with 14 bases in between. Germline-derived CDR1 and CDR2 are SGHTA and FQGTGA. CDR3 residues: CASSLMGANKETQYF. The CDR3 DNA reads TGTGCCAGCAGCTTAATGGGCGCAAATAAGGAGACCCAGTACTTC.

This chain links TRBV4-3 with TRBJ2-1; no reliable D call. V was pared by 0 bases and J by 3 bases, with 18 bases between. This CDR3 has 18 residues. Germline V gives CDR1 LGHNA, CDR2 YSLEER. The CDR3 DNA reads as TGCGCCAGCAGCCAAGATTACGCCTTGACGCCCCTCTACAATGAGCAGTTCTTC. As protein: CASSQDYALTPLYNEQFF.

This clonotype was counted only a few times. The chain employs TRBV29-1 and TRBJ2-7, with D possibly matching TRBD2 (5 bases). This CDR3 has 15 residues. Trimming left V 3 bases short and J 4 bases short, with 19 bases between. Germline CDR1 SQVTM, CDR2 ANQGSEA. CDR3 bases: TGCAGCGTTGAGGGTCATCAAGAGGGAGTTTACGAGCAGTACTTC. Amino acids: CSVEGHQEGVYEQYF.

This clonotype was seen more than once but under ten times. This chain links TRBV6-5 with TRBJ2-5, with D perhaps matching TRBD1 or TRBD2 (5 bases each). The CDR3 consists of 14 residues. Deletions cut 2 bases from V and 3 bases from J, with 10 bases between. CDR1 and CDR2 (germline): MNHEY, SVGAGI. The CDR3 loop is CASSYPGREETQYF. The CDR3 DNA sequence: TGTGCCAGCAGTTACCCGGGACGGGAAGAGACCCAGTACTTC.

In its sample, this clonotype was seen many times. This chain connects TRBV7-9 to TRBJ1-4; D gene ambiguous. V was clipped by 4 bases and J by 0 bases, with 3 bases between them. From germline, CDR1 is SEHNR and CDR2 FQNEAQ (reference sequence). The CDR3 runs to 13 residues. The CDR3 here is CASSSTTNEKLFF. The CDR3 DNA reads TGTGCCAGCAGCTCAACAACTAATGAAAAACTGTTTTTT.

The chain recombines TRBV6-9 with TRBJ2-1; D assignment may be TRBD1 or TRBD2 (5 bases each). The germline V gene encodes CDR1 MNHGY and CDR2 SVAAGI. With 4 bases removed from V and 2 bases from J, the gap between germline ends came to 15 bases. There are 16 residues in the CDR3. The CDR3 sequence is CASSSNLGAAYNEQFF. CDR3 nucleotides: TGTGCCAGCAGTTCAAACCTCGGGGCTGCCTACAATGAGCAGTTCTTC.

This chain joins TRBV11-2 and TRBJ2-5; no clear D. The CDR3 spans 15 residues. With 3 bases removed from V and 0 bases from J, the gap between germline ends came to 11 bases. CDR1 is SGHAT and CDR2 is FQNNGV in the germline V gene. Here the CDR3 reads CASSLLDPYQETQYF. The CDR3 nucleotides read TGTGCCAGCAGCTTGCTAGACCCCTACCAAGAGACCCAGTACTTC.

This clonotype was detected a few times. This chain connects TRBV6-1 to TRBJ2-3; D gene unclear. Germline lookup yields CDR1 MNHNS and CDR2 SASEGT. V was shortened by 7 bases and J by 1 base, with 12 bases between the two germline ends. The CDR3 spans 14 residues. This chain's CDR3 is CASNPWQGTDTQYF. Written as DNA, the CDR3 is TGTGCCAGCAACCCCTGGCAGGGCACAGATACGCAGTATTTT.

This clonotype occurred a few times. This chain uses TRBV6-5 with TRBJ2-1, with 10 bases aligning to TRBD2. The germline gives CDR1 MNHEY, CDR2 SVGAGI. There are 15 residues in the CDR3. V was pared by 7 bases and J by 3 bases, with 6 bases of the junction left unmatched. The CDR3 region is CASTPGLANYNEQFF. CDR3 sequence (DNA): TGTGCCAGCACCCCGGGACTAGCGAACTACAATGAGCAGTTCTTC.